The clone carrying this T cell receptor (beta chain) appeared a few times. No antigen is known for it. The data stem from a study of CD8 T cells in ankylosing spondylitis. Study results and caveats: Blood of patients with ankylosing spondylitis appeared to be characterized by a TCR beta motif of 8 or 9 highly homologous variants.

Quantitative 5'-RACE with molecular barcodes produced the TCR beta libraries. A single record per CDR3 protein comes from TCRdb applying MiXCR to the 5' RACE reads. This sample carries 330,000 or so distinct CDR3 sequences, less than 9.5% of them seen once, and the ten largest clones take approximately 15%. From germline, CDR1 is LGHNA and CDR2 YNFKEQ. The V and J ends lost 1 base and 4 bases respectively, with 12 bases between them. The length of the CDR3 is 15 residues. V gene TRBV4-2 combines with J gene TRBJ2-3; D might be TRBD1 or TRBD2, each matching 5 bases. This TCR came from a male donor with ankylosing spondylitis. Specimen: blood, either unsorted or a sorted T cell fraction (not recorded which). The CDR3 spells CASSQAELGADTQYF. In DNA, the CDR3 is TGTGCCAGCAGCCAAGCGGAACTAGGGGCAGATACGCAGTATTTT.